Sequencing of this TCR beta chain was carried out in a study of monozygotic twins with inflammatory bowel disease. Study results and limitations: Especially with disease activity, IBD patients had fewer clonotypes in common with others than healthy twins did.

This CDR3 is built from 16 residues. Germline assignment: CDR1 LGHNT and CDR2 FRNRAP. As regards this clonotype: Its specificity is not known.

An amount of about 3,300 ng of total RNA was used for each TCR library. Added by template switching were UMIs that each held a 6-nucleotide sample barcode. Both the TCRalpha cDNA and the TCRbeta cDNA were taken through two nested PCRs, lasting approximately 16 and 9 cycles. Reprocessing the 5' RACE reads, TCRdb reports a single entry for every CDR3 protein and omits DNA. The sample has 400,000 or so distinct CDR3 sequences. Material: blood. J is TRBJ1-5 and V is TRBV12-5; TCRdb calls TRBD1, which cannot be checked without DNA. This clonotype was sampled from a human donor with ulcerative colitis or Crohn's disease, or a healthy co-twin of an affected twin (not recorded which). CDR3 amino acids: CASAQASQGASQPQHF.